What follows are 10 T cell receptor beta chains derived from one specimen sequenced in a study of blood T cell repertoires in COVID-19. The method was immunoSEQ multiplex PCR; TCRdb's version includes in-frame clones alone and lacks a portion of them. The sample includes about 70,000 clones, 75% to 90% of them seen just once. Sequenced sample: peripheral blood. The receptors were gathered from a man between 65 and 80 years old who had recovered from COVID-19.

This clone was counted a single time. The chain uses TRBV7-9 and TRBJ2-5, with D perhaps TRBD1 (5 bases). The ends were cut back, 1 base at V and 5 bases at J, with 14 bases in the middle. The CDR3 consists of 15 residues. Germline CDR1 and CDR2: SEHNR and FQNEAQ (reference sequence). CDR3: CASSLGAGPLETQYF. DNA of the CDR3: TGTGCCAGCAGCTTAGGAGCAGGGCCCTTGGAGACCCAGTACTTC.

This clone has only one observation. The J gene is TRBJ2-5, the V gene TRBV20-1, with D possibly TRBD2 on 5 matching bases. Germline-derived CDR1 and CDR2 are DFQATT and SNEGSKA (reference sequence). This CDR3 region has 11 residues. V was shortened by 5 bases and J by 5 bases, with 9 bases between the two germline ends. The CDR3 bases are TGCAGTGCTCGGGGTAGGGAGACCCAGTACTTC. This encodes CSARGRETQYF.

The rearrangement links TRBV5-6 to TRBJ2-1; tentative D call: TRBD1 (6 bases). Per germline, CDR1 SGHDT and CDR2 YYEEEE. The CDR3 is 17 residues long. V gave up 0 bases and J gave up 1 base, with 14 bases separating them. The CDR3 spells CASSLAVAGVSYNEQFF. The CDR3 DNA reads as TGTGCCAGCAGCTTGGCCGTGGCAGGGGTTTCCTACAATGAGCAGTTCTTC.

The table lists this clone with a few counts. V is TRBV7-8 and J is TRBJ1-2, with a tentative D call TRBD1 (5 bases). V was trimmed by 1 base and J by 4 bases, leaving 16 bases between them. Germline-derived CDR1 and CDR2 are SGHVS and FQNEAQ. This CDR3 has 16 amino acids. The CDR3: CASSLVGALNGYGYTF. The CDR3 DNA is TGTGCCAGCAGCTTAGTTGGGGCCCTCAATGGCTATGGCTACACCTTC. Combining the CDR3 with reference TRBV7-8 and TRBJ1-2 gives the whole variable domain GAGVSQSPRYKVAKRGQDVALRCDPISGHVSLFWYQQALGQGPEFLTYFQNEAQLDKSGLPSDRFFAERPEGSVSTLKIQRTQQEDSAVYLCASSLVGALNGYGYTFGSGTRLTVV.

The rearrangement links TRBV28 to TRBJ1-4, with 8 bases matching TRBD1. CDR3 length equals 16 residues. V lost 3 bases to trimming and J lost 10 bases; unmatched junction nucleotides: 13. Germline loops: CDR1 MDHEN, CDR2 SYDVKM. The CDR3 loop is CASSFPGQGGRGKLFF. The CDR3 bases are TGTGCCAGCAGTTTTCCCGGACAGGGTGGGAGGGGAAAACTGTTTTTT. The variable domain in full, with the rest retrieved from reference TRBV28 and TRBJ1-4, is DVKVTQSSRYLVKRTGEKVFLECVQDMDHENMFWYRQDPGLGLRLIYFSYDVKMKEKGDIPEGYSVSREKKERFSLILESASTNQTSMYLCASSFPGQGGRGKLFFGSGTQLSVL.

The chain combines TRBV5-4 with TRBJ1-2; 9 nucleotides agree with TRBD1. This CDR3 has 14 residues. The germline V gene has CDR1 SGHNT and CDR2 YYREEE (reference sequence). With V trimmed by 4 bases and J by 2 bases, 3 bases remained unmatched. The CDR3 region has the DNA TGTGCCAGCAGCCCGACAGGGGGGAACTATGGCTACACCTTC. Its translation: CASSPTGGNYGYTF.

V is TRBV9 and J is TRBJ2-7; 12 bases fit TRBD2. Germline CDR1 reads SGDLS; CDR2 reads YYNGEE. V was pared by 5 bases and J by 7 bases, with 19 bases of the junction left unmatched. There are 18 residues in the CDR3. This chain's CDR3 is CASSRTAEPSGGAGEQYF. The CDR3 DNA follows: TGTGCCAGCAGTCGCACCGCAGAACCTAGCGGGGGGGCAGGGGAGCAGTACTTC.

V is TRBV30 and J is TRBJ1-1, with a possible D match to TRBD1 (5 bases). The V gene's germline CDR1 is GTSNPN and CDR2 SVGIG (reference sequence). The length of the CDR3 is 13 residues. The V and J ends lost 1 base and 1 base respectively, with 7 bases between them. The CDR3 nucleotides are TGTGCCTGGAGTGCCGGACAGAACACTGAAGCTTTCTTT. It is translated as CAWSAGQNTEAFF.

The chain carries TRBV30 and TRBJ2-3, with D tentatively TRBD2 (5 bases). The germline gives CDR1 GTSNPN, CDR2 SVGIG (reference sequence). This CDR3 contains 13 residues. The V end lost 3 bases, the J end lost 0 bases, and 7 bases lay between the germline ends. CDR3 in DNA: TGTGCCTGGAGGCGGACTAGCACAGATACGCAGTATTTT. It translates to CAWRRTSTDTQYF. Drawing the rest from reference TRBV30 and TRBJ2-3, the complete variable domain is SQTIHQWPATLVQPVGSPLSLECTVEGTSNPNLYWYRQAAGRGLQLLFYSVGIGQISSEVPQNLSASRPQDRQFILSSKKLLLSDSGFYLCAWRRTSTDTQYFGPGTRLTVL.

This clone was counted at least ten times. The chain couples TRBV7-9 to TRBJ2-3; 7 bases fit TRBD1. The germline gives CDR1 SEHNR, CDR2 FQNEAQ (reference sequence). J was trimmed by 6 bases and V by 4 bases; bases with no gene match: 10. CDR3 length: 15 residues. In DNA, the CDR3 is TGTGCCAGCAGCTCACTAAACAGGGGATCGGATACGCAGTATTTT. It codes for CASSSLNRGSDTQYF.